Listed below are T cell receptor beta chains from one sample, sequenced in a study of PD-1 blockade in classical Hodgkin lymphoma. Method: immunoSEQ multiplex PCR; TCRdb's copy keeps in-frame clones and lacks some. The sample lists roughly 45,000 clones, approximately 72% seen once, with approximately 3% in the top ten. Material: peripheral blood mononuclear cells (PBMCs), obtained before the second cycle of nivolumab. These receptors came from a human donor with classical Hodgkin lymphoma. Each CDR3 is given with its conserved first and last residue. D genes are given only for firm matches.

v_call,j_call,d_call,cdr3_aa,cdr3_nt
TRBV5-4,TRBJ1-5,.,CASSLWGGSFYSNQPQHF,TGTGCCAGCAGCTTGTGGGGGGGCAGCTTCTATAGCAATCAGCCCCAGCATTTT
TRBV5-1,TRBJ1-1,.,CASSRWGTGTEAFF,TGCGCCAGCAGCAGGTGGGGAACGGGGACTGAAGCTTTCTTT
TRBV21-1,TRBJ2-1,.,CASNPSGARGNEQFF,TGTGCCAGCAACCCGAGCGGGGCCCGAGGCAATGAGCAGTTCTTC
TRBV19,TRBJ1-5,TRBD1,CASVKLGQGDQPQHF,TGTGCCAGCGTCAAATTAGGACAGGGCGACCAGCCCCAGCATTTT
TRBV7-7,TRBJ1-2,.,CASADRTNYGYTF,TGTGCCAGCGCGGACAGAACTAACTATGGCTACACCTTC
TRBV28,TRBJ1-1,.,CASSFHVAGSEAFF,TGTGCCAGCAGTTTTCACGTTGCTGGATCTGAAGCTTTCTTT
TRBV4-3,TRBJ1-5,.,CASSQNWPPDSNQPQHF,TGCGCCAGCAGCCAAAACTGGCCCCCCGATAGCAATCAGCCCCAGCATTTT
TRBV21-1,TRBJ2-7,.,CASSKVGSYEQYF,TGTGCCAGCAGCAAAGTCGGTAGCTACGAGCAGTACTTC
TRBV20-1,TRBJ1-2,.,CSARQDGYTF,TGCAGTGCTAGACAGGATGGCTACACCTTC
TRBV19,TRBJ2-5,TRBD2,CASSIASGGNQETQYF,TGTGCCAGTAGTATAGCTAGCGGGGGGAACCAAGAGACCCAGTACTTC
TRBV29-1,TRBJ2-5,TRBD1,CSVEAGTGAGETQYF,TGCAGCGTAGAAGCCGGGACAGGGGCTGGGGAGACCCAGTACTTC